One and the same sample provided the 10 T cell receptor beta chains below, sequenced in a study of vaccination effects on CD4 cells after COVID-19. Antigen specificity for these receptors is unknown. Profiling relied on immunoSEQ multiplex PCR, and the TCRdb table lists in-frame clones only, not all of them. The sample consists of under 80,000 clones, roughly 80% of them appearing once. ViraFEST assay sequencing came after antigen-specific CD4+ T cells were expanded with viral peptide pools. Once cultured for approximately ten days, the cells underwent separation to obtain CD4+ T cells. Sample: CD4+ T cells from PBMCs cultured with HCoV-229E spike peptides, taken before COVID-19 vaccination. The receptors shown here come from a human donor who received a COVID-19 vaccine.

The V and J genes are TRBV18 and TRBJ1-2; the D is unclear. This CDR3 is built from 15 residues. Germline CDR1 reads KGHSH; CDR2 reads LQKENI. Trimming removed 2 bases from V and 3 bases from J, with 13 bases in between. In nucleotides, the CDR3 is TGTGCCAGCTCACCAAGAGAGGGTTTGGACTATGGCTACACCTTC. It yields the protein CASSPREGLDYGYTF.

This chain links TRBV18 with TRBJ2-5; D not certain. The CDR3 has 13 residues. CDR1 KGHSH and CDR2 LQKENI come from the germline V gene. Deletions cut 3 bases from V and 5 bases from J, with 10 bases between. In nucleotides, the CDR3 is TGTGCCAGCTCACCGGACGTCCTGGAGACCCAGTACTTC. The encoded protein is CASSPDVLETQYF.

This clone showed up just once. This chain connects TRBV7-6 to TRBJ1-4, with D uncertain. There are 15 residues in the CDR3. The V gene lost 2 bases and the J gene lost 4 bases, with 11 bases spanning the gap. Looked up from germline, CDR1 is SGHVS and CDR2 is FNYEAQ. The CDR3 DNA reads TGTGCCAGCAGCTTAAGGTCCGGAAATAATGAAAAACTGTTTTTT. Translated: CASSLRSGNNEKLFF.

The chain employs TRBV11-2 and TRBJ1-2; D might be TRBD1 (5 bases). CDR1 is SGHAT, CDR2 FQNNGV, per germline. CDR3 size: 17 residues. The V gene lost 3 bases and the J gene lost 0 bases, with 17 bases spanning the gap. Here the CDR3 reads CASSFGLTDSTNYGYTF. The CDR3 nucleotides read TGTGCCAGCAGCTTTGGTTTGACAGATTCGACTAACTATGGCTACACCTTC.

This chain uses TRBV27 with TRBJ2-1; D assignment may be TRBD1 or TRBD2 (5 bases each). With 6 bases removed from V and 8 bases from J, the gap between germline ends came to 23 bases. CDR1 MNHEY and CDR2 SMNVEV come from the germline V gene (reference sequence). This CDR3 comprises 16 residues. CDR3 amino acids: CASSPRQPQISDEQFF. In nucleotides, the CDR3 is TGTGCCAGCAGCCCTAGACAGCCTCAAATTAGCGATGAGCAGTTCTTC.

The chain combines TRBV2 with TRBJ2-7, with TRBD2 identical over 7 bases. CDR1 SNHLY and CDR2 FYNNEI come from the germline V gene. The trim removed 6 bases at V and 2 bases at J, leaving 7 bases unmatched. The CDR3 loop spans 14 amino acids. The CDR3 nucleotides read TGTGCCAGCAGCATACAAGGACTAGCCTACGAGCAGTACGTC. This encodes CASSIQGLAYEQYV.

This chain joins TRBV18 and TRBJ1-5, with TRBD1 identical over 12 bases. Germline assignment: CDR1 KGHSH and CDR2 LQKENI. This CDR3 has 15 residues. The junction had 7 bases not matched to a gene; V was cut back by 6 bases and J by 7 bases. CDR3 residues: CASSLGTGGRQPQHF. The CDR3 DNA is TGTGCCAGCTCTTTGGGGACAGGGGGCCGCCAGCCCCAGCATTTT.

V gene TRBV6-1 combines with J gene TRBJ1-6, with D perhaps TRBD1 (5 bases). Trimming shortened V by 0 bases and J by 13 bases, and 22 bases separated the two germline ends. The CDR3 contains 17 residues. From germline, CDR1 is MNHNS and CDR2 SASEGT. The CDR3 sequence: CASSEAGYWGERSPLHF. The CDR3 bases are TGTGCCAGCAGTGAAGCGGGGTATTGGGGCGAGAGGTCGCCCCTCCACTTT.

The J gene is TRBJ2-5, the V gene TRBV28, with TRBD2 as a possible D gene (5 bases). V was shortened by 2 bases and J by 1 base, with 8 bases between the two germline ends. Germline CDR1 MDHEN, CDR2 SYDVKM. The CDR3 extends over 14 amino acids. The CDR3 DNA sequence: TGTGCCAGCAGTTTAAAGCGGTTCCAAGAGACCCAGTACTTC. Translation: CASSLKRFQETQYF.

This clone appeared a few times. This chain joins TRBV3-1 (or the pseudogene TRBV3-2) and TRBJ1-1; possible D gene TRBD1, 5 bases. This CDR3 comprises 13 residues. The V end lost 4 bases, the J end lost 4 bases, and 10 bases lay between the germline ends. Germline lookup yields CDR1 LGHDT and CDR2 YNNKEL (reference sequence). CDR3 DNA sequence: TGTGCCAGCAGCCTCAGGGTCGTCACTGAAGCTTTCTTT. Its protein product is CASSLRVVTEAFF.